The 5 T cell receptor beta chains listed next were all sequenced from one sample in a study of control samples from healthy donors and cancer patients. Using immunoSEQ multiplex PCR, the repertoire was profiled, and TCRdb retains in-frame clones only, with some absent. Here the sample spans roughly 100,000 clones, about 80% being singletons. Sequencing used blood. Every receptor here comes from a woman aged 45-59 years in good health.

This clone is a singleton in its sample. No DNA is shown, since the ends of the CDR3 on it are uncertain; the CDR3 is the one TCRdb lists. The same CDR3 can be traced to other DNA sequences in this sample. V is TRBV21-1 and J is TRBJ1-1. TRBV21-1 is an annotated pseudogene. The CDR3 is 13 amino acids long, termini counted. CDR3 in amino acids: CASSWGGGSEAFF.

The chain uses TRBV20-1 and TRBJ2-1; D remains unclear. Per germline, CDR1 DFQATT and CDR2 SNEGSKA (reference sequence). V lost 3 bases to trimming and J lost 8 bases, with 17 bases between them. The CDR3 loop spans 14 amino acids. CDR3 sequence reads: CSASLEESFYEQFF. Written as DNA, the CDR3 is TGCAGTGCTAGTCTCGAGGAATCTTTCTATGAGCAGTTCTTC.

The chain has TRBV7-8 and TRBJ1-5; 7 bases line up with TRBD1. V gave up 5 bases and J gave up 0 bases; unmatched junction bases: 10. Germline values: CDR1 SGHVS, CDR2 FQNEAQ. The CDR3 consists of 17 residues. The CDR3 DNA reads TGTGCCAGCAGCCCATCACAGGGGTCCTATAGCAATCAGCCCCAGCATTTT. Protein: CASSPSQGSYSNQPQHF.

This sequence joins TRBV7-9 and TRBJ2-3; 7 nucleotides align to TRBD1. Germline assignment: CDR1 SEHNR and CDR2 FQNEAQ (reference sequence). J gave up 4 bases and V 6 bases, and 10 bases lay outside the gene matches. This CDR3 contains 15 residues. CDR3 sequence reads: CASSSDRLRSDTQYF. The CDR3 DNA follows: TGTGCCAGCAGTTCGGACAGGCTTCGATCAGATACGCAGTATTTT.

The chain combines TRBV7-3 with TRBJ2-3, with D perhaps given as TRBD1 or TRBD2 (5 bases each). The germline V gene encodes CDR1 SGHTA and CDR2 FQGTGA. The CDR3 is 15 residues long. The V gene lost 5 bases and the J gene lost 0 bases, with 12 bases spanning the gap. The CDR3, as DNA: TGTGCCAGCAGCCCACGTGGGGGTAGCACAGATACGCAGTATTTT. Translation gives CASSPRGGSTDTQYF.